This TCR beta chain stems from a study of blood T cell repertoires in COVID-19. CDR3 size: 16 residues. CDR1 is SGHNT, CDR2 YYREEE, per germline (reference sequence). With 0 bases clipped from V and 5 bases from J, the junction kept 8 bases outside the gene matches. Recruited during active infection, patients (from Seattle) were subsequently followed longitudinally. Authors' data handling: Amplified reference gene primers provided the basis for estimating nucleated cell counts. The method was immunoSEQ multiplex PCR; TCRdb's version includes in-frame clones alone and lacks a portion of them. The V and J calls and clone size are taken from that table; D and trimming were inferred from the DNA. The data show fewer than 700,000 clones, 85% to 90% seen once.

Material: peripheral blood. This receptor was taken from a woman between 50 and 59 years old with COVID-19, enrolled during active disease. The gene calls are TRBV5-4 and TRBJ2-1, with TRBD1 matching over 7 bases. The CDR3 protein is CASSLVSRDRNNEQFF. CDR3 DNA: TGTGCCAGCAGCTTGGTATCTCGGGACAGAAACAATGAGCAGTTCTTC.